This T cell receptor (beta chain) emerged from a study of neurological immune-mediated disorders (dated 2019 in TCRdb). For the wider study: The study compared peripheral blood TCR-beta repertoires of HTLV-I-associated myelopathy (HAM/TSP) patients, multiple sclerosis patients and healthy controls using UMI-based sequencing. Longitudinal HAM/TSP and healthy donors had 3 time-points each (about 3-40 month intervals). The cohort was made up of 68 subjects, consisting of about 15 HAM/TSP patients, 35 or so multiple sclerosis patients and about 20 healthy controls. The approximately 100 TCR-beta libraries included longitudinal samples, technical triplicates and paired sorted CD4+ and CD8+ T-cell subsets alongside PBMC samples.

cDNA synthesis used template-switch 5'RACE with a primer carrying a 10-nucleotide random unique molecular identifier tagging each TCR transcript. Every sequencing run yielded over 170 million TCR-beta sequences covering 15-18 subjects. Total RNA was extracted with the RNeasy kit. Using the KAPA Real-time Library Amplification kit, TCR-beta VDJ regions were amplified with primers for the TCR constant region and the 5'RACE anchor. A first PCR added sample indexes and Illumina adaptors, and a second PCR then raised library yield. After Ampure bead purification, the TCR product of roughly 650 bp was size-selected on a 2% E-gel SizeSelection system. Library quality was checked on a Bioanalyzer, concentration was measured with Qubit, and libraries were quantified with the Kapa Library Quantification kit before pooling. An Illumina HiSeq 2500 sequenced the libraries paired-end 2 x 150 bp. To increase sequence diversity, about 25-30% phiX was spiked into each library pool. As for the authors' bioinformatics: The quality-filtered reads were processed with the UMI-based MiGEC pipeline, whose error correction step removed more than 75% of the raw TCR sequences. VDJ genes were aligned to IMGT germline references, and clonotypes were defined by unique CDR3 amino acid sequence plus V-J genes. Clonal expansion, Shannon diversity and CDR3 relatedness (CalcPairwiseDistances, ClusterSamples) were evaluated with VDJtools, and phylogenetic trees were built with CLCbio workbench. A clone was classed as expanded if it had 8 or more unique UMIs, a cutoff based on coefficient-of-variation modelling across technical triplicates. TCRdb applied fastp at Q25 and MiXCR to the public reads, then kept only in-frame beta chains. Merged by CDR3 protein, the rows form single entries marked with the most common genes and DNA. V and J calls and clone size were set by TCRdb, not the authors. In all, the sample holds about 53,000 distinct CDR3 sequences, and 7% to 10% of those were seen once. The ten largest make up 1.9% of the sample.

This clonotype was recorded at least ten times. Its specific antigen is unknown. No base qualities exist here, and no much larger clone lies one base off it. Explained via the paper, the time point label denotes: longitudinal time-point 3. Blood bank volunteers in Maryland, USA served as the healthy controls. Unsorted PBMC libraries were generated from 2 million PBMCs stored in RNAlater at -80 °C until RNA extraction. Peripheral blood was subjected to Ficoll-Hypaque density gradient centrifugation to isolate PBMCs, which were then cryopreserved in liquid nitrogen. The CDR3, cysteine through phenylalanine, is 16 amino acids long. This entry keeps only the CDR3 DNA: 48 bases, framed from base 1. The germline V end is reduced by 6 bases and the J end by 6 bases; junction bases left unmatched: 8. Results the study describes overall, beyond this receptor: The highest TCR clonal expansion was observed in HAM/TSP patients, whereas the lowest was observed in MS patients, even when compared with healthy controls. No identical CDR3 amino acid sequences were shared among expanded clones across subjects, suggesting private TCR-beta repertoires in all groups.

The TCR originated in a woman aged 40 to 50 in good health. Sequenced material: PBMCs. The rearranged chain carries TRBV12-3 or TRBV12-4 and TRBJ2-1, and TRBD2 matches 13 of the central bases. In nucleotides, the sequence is TGTGCCAGCAGCTTCAGGAGACTAGCGGGGGGCAATGAGCAGTTCTTC. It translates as CASSFRRLAGGNEQFF.